Presented here are 25 T cell receptor beta chains from one specimen sequenced in a study of cytomegalovirus exposure and HLA in healthy donors. PCR involved 60 Vbeta and 13 Jbeta primers. Produced via immunoSEQ multiplex PCR; TCRdb's table is partial and in-frame only. The sample includes around 120,000 clones, under 85% of them seen just once. Material for sequencing was PBMCs. The receptors were gathered from a boy aged 5 to 17 in good health and CMV-seronegative.

The chain combines TRBV10-3 with TRBJ2-1, with D possibly being TRBD1 (5 bases). CDR1 and CDR2 (germline): ENHRY, SYGVKD. V was cut by 3 bases and J by 5 bases, with 8 bases left in between. This CDR3 contains 13 residues. CDR3 loop: CAISDRRDNEQFF. The DNA of the CDR3 is TGTGCCATCAGTGACCGCAGGGACAATGAGCAGTTCTTC.

Turning to this clone: Other DNA sequences in the sample encode the same CDR3. The chain recombines TRBV15 with TRBJ2-7, with 9 bases aligning to TRBD1. The length of the CDR3 is 13 residues. CDR1 is LNHNV, CDR2 YYDKDF, per germline (reference sequence). Trimming removed 3 bases from V and 4 bases from J; junction bases left unmatched: 1. This CDR3 is CATSRDRGYEQYF. The CDR3, as DNA: TGTGCCACCAGCAGGGACAGGGGATACGAGCAGTACTTC.

The genes are TRBV7-8 and TRBJ1-2; 7 nucleotides agree with TRBD1. Germline V gives CDR1 SGHVS, CDR2 FQNEAQ. CDR3 size: 12 residues. J lost 8 bases, V lost 5 bases, and 5 bases had no gene match. The CDR3 DNA reads TGTGCCAGCAGCAGGGACAGTGGAGGCTACACCTTC. Its translation: CASSRDSGGYTF.

V and J are TRBV19 and TRBJ1-1; no reliable D call. Germline assignment: CDR1 LNHDA and CDR2 SQIVND (reference sequence). CDR3 length equals 13 residues. V was cut by 3 bases and J by 2 bases, with 7 bases left in between. CDR3 in DNA: TGTGCCAGTAGTATTGAGAGTAACACTGAAGCTTTCTTT. Residues: CASSIESNTEAFF.

This chain connects TRBV2 to TRBJ2-7; D may be TRBD1 (5 bases). Trimming left V 2 bases short and J 2 bases short, with 13 bases between. The CDR3 sequence is 15 residues long. Per the germline V gene, CDR1 is SNHLY and CDR2 is FYNNEI. CDR3 DNA sequence: TGTGCCAGCAGTGAACAGGGTATTTTGGCCTACGAGCAGTACTTC. Its protein is CASSEQGILAYEQYF.

This clone has only a few counts. This chain links TRBV6-6 with TRBJ1-1, with 7 bases that match TRBD1. The V gene end was trimmed by 6 bases and the J gene end by 8 bases; junction bases not matched to a gene: 6. The germline gives CDR1 MNHNY, CDR2 SVGAGI (reference sequence). The CDR3 contains 12 residues. The CDR3 nucleotides read TGTGCCAGCAGAAGTGACAGGGCCGAAGCTTTCTTT. This translates into CASRSDRAEAFF.

V and J are TRBV9 and TRBJ1-2; a weak D match, TRBD1 (6 bases). The CDR3 is made up of 14 amino acids. V lost 4 bases and J lost 4, with 14 bases in between. Looked up from germline, CDR1 is SGDLS and CDR2 is YYNGEE. The CDR3 loop is CASSRGQGTYGYTF. Here the CDR3 DNA reads TGTGCCAGCAGCCGGGGCCAGGGGACCTATGGCTACACCTTC.

This sequence joins TRBV6-1 and TRBJ2-7, with 10 bases identical to TRBD1. V lost 2 bases to trimming and J lost 6 bases; unmatched junction nucleotides: 7. The germline gives CDR1 MNHNS, CDR2 SASEGT. There are 15 residues in the CDR3. The CDR3 sequence: CASSEPDRGRFEQYF. CDR3 sequence (DNA): TGTGCCAGCAGTGAACCCGACAGGGGGCGGTTCGAGCAGTACTTC.

The chain has TRBV4-3 and TRBJ1-3; 7 bases agree with TRBD1. The J segment lost 1 base and the V segment lost 3 bases, leaving 6 bases of the junction unmatched. The CDR3 sequence is 16 residues long. Germline CDR1 reads LGHNA; CDR2 reads YSLEER. CDR3 amino acids: CASSQQTGASGNTIYF. DNA of the CDR3: TGCGCCAGCAGCCAGCAAACAGGGGCATCTGGAAACACCATATATTTT.

This rearrangement joins TRBV7-9 to TRBJ2-5; possible D gene TRBD1, 5 bases. Germline V CDR1 and CDR2: SEHNR, FQNEAQ (reference sequence). The CDR3 is 14 residues long. V was clipped by 5 bases and J by 2 bases, with 12 bases between them. The CDR3 sequence is CASSPTAQQETQYF. Here the CDR3 DNA reads TGTGCCAGCAGCCCGACAGCACAACAAGAGACCCAGTACTTC. Full variable domain (remainder filled in from reference TRBV7-9 and TRBJ2-5): DTGVSQNPRHKITKRGQNVTFRCDPISEHNRLYWYRQTLGQGPEFLTYFQNEAQLEKSRLLSDRFSAERPKGSFSTLEIQRTEQGDSAMYLCASSPTAQQETQYFGPGTRLLVL.

The chain is built from TRBV5-1 and TRBJ2-7, with 11 bases identical to TRBD2. V lost 0 bases, J lost 4 bases, and 0 bases stayed unmatched. This CDR3 comprises 14 residues. CDR1 and CDR2 from the germline V gene are SGHRS and YFSETQ. The CDR3 sequence is CASSLASGRYEQYF. Written as DNA, the CDR3 is TGCGCCAGCAGCTTGGCTAGCGGGAGGTACGAGCAGTACTTC.

This chain joins TRBV2 and TRBJ1-4; D gene ambiguous. Germline CDR1 is SNHLY and CDR2 is FYNNEI. V dropped 5 bases and J dropped 0 bases, with 10 bases sitting between them. The CDR3 length is 15 residues. CDR3 sequence: CASSRGHATNEKLFF. CDR3 nucleotides: TGTGCCAGCAGTAGAGGTCATGCAACTAATGAAAAACTGTTTTTT.

This clone was counted once. V and J are TRBV10-3 and TRBJ2-7; TRBD1 matches at 9 bases. The CDR3 totals 14 residues. CDR1 and CDR2 (germline): ENHRY, SYGVKD. The junction had 10 bases not matched to a gene; V was cut back by 7 bases and J by 6 bases. The CDR3 DNA reads TGTGCCATCAAACAACCGGGACAGGGAGGCGAGCAGTACTTC. Amino acid sequence: CAIKQPGQGGEQYF.

The chain is built from TRBV6-1 and TRBJ1-5; TRBD1 matches at 7 bases. The CDR3 loop spans 13 amino acids. Germline V gene lookup returns CDR1 MNHNS and CDR2 SASEGT. V was clipped by 7 bases and J by 4 bases; unmatched bases: 4. This CDR3 is CASTPGGNQPQHF. For the CDR3, the DNA is TGTGCCAGCACCCCAGGGGGGAATCAGCCCCAGCATTTT.

The V call is TRBV27, the J call TRBJ2-7, with D maybe TRBD2 (6 bases). Germline CDR1 and CDR2: MNHEY and SMNVEV (reference sequence). Trimming removed 5 bases from V and 3 bases from J, with 17 bases in between. CDR3 size: 15 residues. As DNA, the CDR3 is TGTGCCAGCAGTCTACCCACACCGACTAGCTACGAGCAGTACTTC. It is translated as CASSLPTPTSYEQYF.

The chain links TRBV7-9 to TRBJ2-7; 12 bases are a match to TRBD2. Trimming at V came to 5 bases and at J to 2 bases, leaving 4 bases not matched to a gene. Germline CDR1 and CDR2: SEHNR and FQNEAQ (reference sequence). The CDR3 totals 15 residues. CDR3 in amino acids: CASSRTSGGPYEQYF. The CDR3 nucleotides are TGTGCCAGCAGCCGCACTAGCGGGGGGCCCTACGAGCAGTACTTC. The full variable domain, completed using reference TRBV7-9 and TRBJ2-7, is DTGVSQNPRHKITKRGQNVTFRCDPISEHNRLYWYRQTLGQGPEFLTYFQNEAQLEKSRLLSDRFSAERPKGSFSTLEIQRTEQGDSAMYLCASSRTSGGPYEQYFGPGTRLTVT.

The V call is TRBV2, the J call TRBJ2-2; the D gene is possibly TRBD2 (6 bases). The V end was cut by 8 bases, the J end by 4 bases, with 14 bases between. This CDR3 region has 14 residues. From germline, CDR1 is SNHLY and CDR2 FYNNEI. The CDR3 DNA reads TGTGCCAGCGGAATCGGGAGTTTCACCGGGGAGCTGTTTTTT. Translation gives CASGIGSFTGELFF.

This clone appeared once. The chain uses TRBV4-3 and TRBJ2-1, with 8 nucleotides matching TRBD2. The CDR3 runs to 16 residues. J lost 4 bases, V lost 0 bases, and 5 bases had no gene match. Germline CDR1 and CDR2: LGHNA and YSLEER. The CDR3 DNA reads as TGCGCCAGCAGCCAAGACGGAGCGGGGGCTTACAATGAGCAGTTCTTC. Translated: CASSQDGAGAYNEQFF.

The chain carries TRBV2 and TRBJ2-3; 10 bases align to TRBD2. CDR1 and CDR2 (germline): SNHLY, FYNNEI. V shed 9 bases and J 1 base; nucleotides not matched to a gene: 10. The CDR3 covers 16 residues. For the CDR3, the DNA is TGTGCCAGGGAACGCCCCGGGACTAGCGGCACAGATACGCAGTATTTT. It is translated as CARERPGTSGTDTQYF.

The rearrangement uses TRBV4-3 and TRBJ2-2; a possible D gene is TRBD1 (5 bases). Germline V lookup: CDR1 LGHNA, CDR2 YSLEER. The CDR3 is made up of 15 amino acids. Trimming shortened V by 1 base and J by 4 bases, and 10 bases separated the two germline ends. CDR3 in DNA: TGCGCCAGCAGCCAAGTAGGACAACTCACCGGGGAGCTGTTTTTT. Protein sequence: CASSQVGQLTGELFF.

This clone occurred a few times. The V and J genes are TRBV15 and TRBJ2-7; D not certain. The CDR3 spans 13 residues. Trimming removed 3 bases at V and 0 bases at J, with 6 bases between. Germline V CDR1 and CDR2: LNHNV, YYDKDF (reference sequence). The CDR3 DNA reads TGTGCCACCAGCAGCGCAGACTCCTACGAGCAGTACTTC. Encoded protein: CATSSADSYEQYF.

This clone was seen more than once but under ten times. The chain employs TRBV7-8 and TRBJ2-1; 11 nucleotides agree with TRBD2. V dropped 1 base and J dropped 12; count of bases not matched to a gene: 17. This CDR3 has 18 residues. Germline lookup yields CDR1 SGHVS and CDR2 FQNEAQ. CDR3 region: CASSLGSWTGLAVSGQFF. CDR3 sequence (DNA): TGTGCCAGCAGCTTAGGATCCTGGACGGGACTAGCGGTCTCCGGGCAGTTCTTC.

The chain carries TRBV4-3 and TRBJ1-1; possibly TRBD1 for D (5 bases). Germline CDR1 is LGHNA and CDR2 is YSLEER. Deletions cut 0 bases from V and 2 bases from J, with 13 bases between. The CDR3 length is 16 residues. The CDR3 sequence: CASSQDPDQGNTEAFF. CDR3 DNA: TGCGCCAGCAGCCAAGATCCGGACCAGGGTAACACTGAAGCTTTCTTT.

This sequence joins TRBV7-9 and TRBJ1-1; D gene ambiguous. CDR3 length equals 13 residues. Germline assignment: CDR1 SEHNR and CDR2 FQNEAQ (reference sequence). The V end was cut by 5 bases, the J end by 4 bases, with 11 bases between. CDR3 DNA sequence: TGTGCCAGCAGCACCGCTTCACTCACTGAAGCTTTCTTT. Translation gives CASSTASLTEAFF.

This clone showed up just once. The rearrangement joins TRBV9 to TRBJ1-2; TRBD1 agrees at 9 bases. With V trimmed by 7 bases and J by 6 bases, 4 bases remained unmatched. The length of the CDR3 is 12 residues. The germline V gene has CDR1 SGDLS and CDR2 YYNGEE. The CDR3 here is CASYRGLDGYTF. In DNA, the CDR3 is TGTGCCAGCTACAGGGGGCTCGATGGCTACACCTTC.